The 7 T cell receptor beta chains in this list originate from one sample, sequenced in a study of monozygotic twins with inflammatory bowel disease. Reanalyzing the 5' RACE reads, TCRdb keeps one entry per CDR3 protein, without DNA. The table lists some 150,000 distinct CDR3 sequences. Sequenced: blood. These receptors were collected from a human donor with ulcerative colitis or Crohn's disease, or a healthy co-twin of an affected twin (not recorded which).

J is TRBJ1-1 and V is TRBV28. The CDR3 is 14 residues long. Looked up from germline, CDR1 is MDHEN and CDR2 is SYDVKM. The CDR3 reads CASGLTRWNTEAFF.

This sequence joins TRBV7-9 and TRBJ1-1. CDR3 length equals 15 residues. Germline CDR1 reads SEHNR; CDR2 reads FQNEAQ (reference sequence). CDR3 sequence reads: CASTSRGDGGAEAFF.

Here the CDR3 reads CASSLFIGNGAEAFF. The gene calls are TRBV5-4 and TRBJ1-1. CDR3 length: 15 residues. Germline loops: CDR1 SGHNT, CDR2 YYREEE (reference sequence).

This sequence joins TRBV7-2 and TRBJ1-2. Germline CDR1 is SGHTA and CDR2 is FQGNSA. This CDR3 comprises 13 residues. The chain's CDR3 is CASSSPPRIGYTF.

The gene calls are TRBV30 and TRBJ2-7; TCRdb indicates TRBD2, and absent DNA this call remains unverified. Germline CDR1 GTSNPN, CDR2 SVGIG (reference sequence). This CDR3 has 15 residues. The CDR3 sequence is CALTWLADFSYEQYF.

The chain recombines TRBV9 with TRBJ2-7; no DNA is available, so the TRBD1 call from TCRdb remains unchecked. The CDR3 extends over 16 amino acids. Germline CDR1 SGDLS, CDR2 YYNGEE. The CDR3 reads CASSPRSTRVVYEQYF.

CDR3 sequence reads: CASSYSKTGRHYEQYF. The chain carries TRBV6-5 and TRBJ2-7; TCRdb picks TRBD1, but there is no DNA to check that call. The germline V gene has CDR1 MNHEY and CDR2 SVGAGI. CDR3 length: 16 amino acids.